A single TCR beta chain is shown here with its context. The germline V gene has CDR1 LNHDA and CDR2 SQIVND (reference sequence). This CDR3 region has 13 residues. V was clipped by 4 bases and J by 4 bases, with 9 bases between them. Sequencing used immunoSEQ multiplex PCR; TCRdb keeps in-frame clones, though not all of them. The sample includes roughly 100,000 clones, around 74% of them seen just once. These data belong to a study of blood T cell repertoires in COVID-19. Study summary: Material from acute and convalescent COVID-19 was sourced from the United States, Italy and Spain.

The receptor comes from a woman aged 70 to 79 with acute or convalescent COVID-19. This chain links TRBV19 with TRBJ2-3; possibly TRBD1 for D (5 bases). The specimen was peripheral blood. The CDR3 is CASSRGWADTQYF. The CDR3 DNA reads TGTGCCAGTAGTAGGGGCTGGGCAGATACGCAGTATTTT.